The 27 T cell receptor beta chains below all came from one sample that was sequenced in a study of regulatory T cells in long-lasting Graves disease (dated by TCRdb to about 2021). The method was multiplex PCR. Sequencing relied on an Illumina HiSeq 4000. CDR3 regions were amplified by Arm-PCR with iRepertoire HTBI primers to construct TCR beta libraries. TCRdb reanalyzed the raw reads on its own, using fastp at Q25 for trimming and MiXCR for clone calling, and kept in-frame beta chains. Records with the same CDR3 protein are collapsed into one entry carrying the most frequent genes and DNA. This sample lists some 420,000 distinct CDR3 sequences; 22% were detected once. Of the sample, about an eighth is held by the ten largest clones. The time point label, as the study defines it: persistent/refractory GD, antithyroid drugs over 5 years with positive TRAb. For both TCR sequencing and RNA sequencing, RNA was extracted from PBMCs in TRIzol.

Specimen: peripheral blood mononuclear cells (PBMCs), collected when the disease was refractory, from a patient treated with antithyroid drugs. These TCRs come from a female donor with Graves disease.

This clonotype was seen ten or more times. This chain joins TRBV20-1 and TRBJ1-4, with 8 bases lining up with TRBD1. The length of the CDR3 is 16 residues. The germline V gene has CDR1 DFQATT and CDR2 SNEGSKA (reference sequence). V shed 5 bases, J shed 3 bases, and the junction held 11 bases outside the gene matches. This CDR3 is CSALRLQGGPNEKLFF. The CDR3 DNA reads TGCAGTGCTCTGAGACTACAGGGGGGACCTAATGAAAAACTGTTTTTT.

The table lists this clonotype with a few counts. This sequence is one base from a far larger clone and is likely a read error. V and J are TRBV11-3 and TRBJ2-2; D uncertain. V lost 3 bases to trimming and J lost 5 bases, with 7 bases between them. CDR3 size: 13 residues. Germline V gives CDR1 SGHNT, CDR2 YENEEA. CDR3 sequence reads: CASSFFGTGELFF. The CDR3 DNA reads TGTGCCAGCAGCTTCTTTGGGACCGGGGAGCTGTTTTTT.

This clonotype was detected only a few times. The chain joins TRBV9 to TRBJ2-2, with 11 bases that match TRBD2. Germline trimming cut 2 bases from V and 6 bases from J; bases unmatched to any gene: 9. Per the germline V gene, CDR1 is SGDLS and CDR2 is YYNGEE. The CDR3 covers 17 residues. The CDR3 DNA is TGTGCCAGCAGCGTTGCTGGGCTAGCGGGAGGCCCCGGGGAGCTGTTTTTT. Translated, it gives CASSVAGLAGGPGELFF.

The rearrangement links TRBV9 to TRBJ2-7; the match to TRBD1 covers 12 bases. The CDR3 totals 15 residues. Germline assignment: CDR1 SGDLS and CDR2 YYNGEE. With 4 bases clipped from V and 3 bases from J, the junction kept 5 bases outside the gene matches. The CDR3 loop is CASSSGTGGIYEQYF. The CDR3 DNA follows: TGTGCCAGCAGCAGCGGGACAGGGGGCATCTACGAGCAGTACTTC.

This chain connects TRBV6-1 to TRBJ2-7; 11 bases line up with TRBD2. V dropped 7 bases and J dropped 0; count of bases not matched to a gene: 14. Germline V gene lookup returns CDR1 MNHNS and CDR2 SASEGT. This CDR3 has 18 residues. CDR3 DNA: TGTGCCAGCACCAAGCTTGGGGTAGCGGGGGGGAGCTCCTACGAGCAGTACTTC. Amino acids: CASTKLGVAGGSSYEQYF.

CDR3 in DNA: TGCGCCAGCAGCAAGGACATCGGGGAGACCCAGTACTTC. Translation gives CASSKDIGETQYF. The chain couples TRBV5-1 to TRBJ2-5; TRBD1 is a possible D gene (5 bases). Germline lookup yields CDR1 SGHRS and CDR2 YFSETQ. The CDR3 totals 13 residues. Trimming took 4 bases from V and 5 from J, leaving 12 bases between them.

This clonotype was recorded many times. The rearrangement links TRBV28 to TRBJ2-4; D perhaps matches TRBD1 (6 bases). The CDR3 contains 15 residues. Germline V CDR1 and CDR2: MDHEN, SYDVKM. Trimming took off 6 bases at V and 1 base at J, with 13 bases between the two ends. For the CDR3, the DNA is TGTGCCAGCAGACCCCACCAGGGGGCCAAAAACATTCAGTACTTC. Protein product: CASRPHQGAKNIQYF.

The chain carries TRBV28 and TRBJ2-3; 12 positions agree with TRBD2. The CDR3 sequence is 17 residues long. J was trimmed by 2 bases and V by 2 bases; bases with no gene match: 5. The germline gives CDR1 MDHEN, CDR2 SYDVKM. CDR3 loop: CASSLSRLAGVTDTQYF. CDR3 nucleotide sequence: TGTGCCAGCAGTTTAAGTAGACTAGCGGGGGTCACAGATACGCAGTATTTT.

In its sample, this clonotype was seen a few times. CDR3 protein: CASSLGTGPEKLFF. The CDR3 coding sequence is TGTGCCAGCAGCCTCGGGACAGGGCCGGAAAAACTGTTTTTT. This chain uses TRBV11-1 with TRBJ1-4; 9 bases agree with TRBD1. CDR3 size: 14 residues. Looked up from germline, CDR1 is SGHAT and CDR2 is FQDESV (reference sequence). The V and J ends lost 5 bases and 8 bases, in that order; junction bases with no gene match: 6.

This clonotype was seen more than once but under ten times. This sequence joins TRBV28 and TRBJ2-7, with a tentative D call TRBD1 (6 bases). With 4 bases removed from V and 1 base from J, the gap between germline ends came to 11 bases. Germline-derived CDR1 and CDR2 are MDHEN and SYDVKM. This CDR3 spans 14 amino acids. This CDR3 reads CASSYLQGSYEQYF. The CDR3 coding sequence is TGTGCCAGCAGTTACCTACAGGGTTCCTACGAGCAGTACTTC.

CDR3: CAISWTLDEQYF. Here the CDR3 DNA reads TGTGCCATCAGTTGGACACTGGACGAGCAGTACTTC. The chain couples TRBV10-3 to TRBJ2-7; weak D call: TRBD1 (5 bases). CDR1 is ENHRY, CDR2 SYGVKD, per germline. V dropped 5 bases and J dropped 5 bases, with 10 bases sitting between them. The CDR3 is 12 residues long.

This clonotype came up a few times. The gene calls are TRBV14 and TRBJ1-5; tentative D call: TRBD1 (5 bases). CDR3 length equals 17 residues. Between the trimmed V and J ends, which lost 0 bases and 2 bases, there was a span of 14 bases. Germline assignment: CDR1 SGHDN and CDR2 FVKESK. The CDR3 protein is CASSQDCEKGGNQPQHF. As DNA, the CDR3 is TGTGCCAGCAGCCAAGATTGCGAGAAAGGGGGCAATCAGCCCCAGCATTTT.

V and J are TRBV9 and TRBJ2-2; 8 nucleotides line up with TRBD1. After removal of 3 bases from V and 1 base from J, the junction contained 2 bases not matched to a gene. This CDR3 spans 15 amino acids. In germline, CDR1 is SGDLS, CDR2 YYNGEE. This CDR3 is CASSAGQGNTGELFF. CDR3 DNA: TGTGCCAGCAGCGCAGGACAGGGGAACACCGGGGAGCTGTTTTTT.

This clonotype was recorded at least ten times. The chain carries TRBV28 and TRBJ1-1, with unresolved D. The CDR3 contains 13 residues. CDR1 and CDR2 from the germline V gene are MDHEN and SYDVKM. Between the trimmed V and J ends, which lost 8 bases and 0 bases, there was a span of 10 bases. In DNA form, the CDR3 reads TGTGCCAGCGTTACAGCCATGAACACTGAAGCTTTCTTT. Its protein product is CASVTAMNTEAFF.

V usage is TRBV24-1 and J usage is TRBJ1-2, with 7 bases fitting TRBD1. V lost 4 bases, J lost 4 bases, and 2 bases stayed unmatched. Germline loops: CDR1 KGHDR, CDR2 SFDVKD. There are 13 residues in the CDR3. CDR3 region: CATSDGTVYGYTF. In DNA, the CDR3 is TGTGCCACCAGTGACGGGACAGTCTATGGCTACACCTTC.

This clonotype came up many times. The chain joins TRBV20-1 to TRBJ1-5, with a tentative D call TRBD1 (6 bases). The CDR3 runs 14 residues. Germline V gene sequence: CDR1 DFQATT, CDR2 SNEGSKA (reference sequence). The V end was cut by 4 bases, the J end by 2 bases, with 12 bases between. CDR3 coding DNA: TGCAGTGCTATACAGGGCGGTGGCAATCAGCCCCAGCATTTT. Translated: CSAIQGGGNQPQHF.

This clonotype was counted many times. The genes are TRBV7-3 and TRBJ2-5, with TRBD1 matching 8 bases. This CDR3 has 13 amino acids. V lost 5 bases, J lost 5 bases, and 4 bases stayed unmatched. Germline CDR1 SGHTA, CDR2 FQGTGA. CDR3 in DNA: TGTGCCAGCAGCCGGACAGGGATGGAGACCCAGTACTTC. Translation: CASSRTGMETQYF.

This clonotype was seen more than once but under ten times. This chain uses TRBV7-2 with TRBJ1-2, with a possible D match to TRBD1 (5 bases). CDR3 size: 15 residues. The germline V and J ends were trimmed by 4 bases and 6 bases, with 18 bases remaining between them. Germline V gene lookup returns CDR1 SGHTA and CDR2 FQGNSA. Here the CDR3 DNA reads TGTGCCAGCAGCTCCTCCGGGACGCTAAACCATGGCTACACCTTC. Amino acid sequence: CASSSSGTLNHGYTF.

This clonotype came up many times. The chain combines TRBV11-2 with TRBJ1-2, with 7 bases fitting TRBD1. The CDR3 extends over 13 amino acids. V dropped 4 bases and J dropped 8; count of bases not matched to a gene: 7. Germline CDR1 reads SGHAT; CDR2 reads FQNNGV. CDR3: CASSSNRGPGYTF. Here the CDR3 DNA reads TGTGCCAGCAGCTCGAACAGGGGACCCGGCTACACCTTC.

This clonotype was recorded at least ten times. V gene TRBV5-1 combines with J gene TRBJ2-7, with D perhaps TRBD2 (6 bases). Germline V lookup: CDR1 SGHRS, CDR2 YFSETQ. The germline V and J ends were trimmed by 4 bases and 6 bases, with 17 bases remaining between them. The CDR3 runs to 14 residues. The CDR3 protein is CASSVGGTLGEQYF. CDR3 nucleotide sequence: TGCGCCAGCAGCGTCGGCGGGACCCTCGGCGAGCAGTACTTC.

This clonotype was seen repeatedly, ten times or more. The chain employs TRBV3-1 and TRBJ1-2; D remains unclear. Germline V gives CDR1 LGHDT, CDR2 YNNKEL (reference sequence). V lost 3 bases to trimming and J lost 4 bases, with 12 bases between them. This CDR3 comprises 14 residues. The CDR3: CASSQPGLRYGYTF. The CDR3, as DNA: TGTGCCAGCAGCCAGCCGGGGTTGCGCTATGGCTACACCTTC. Full variable domain (remainder filled in from reference TRBV3-1 and TRBJ1-2): DTAVSQTPKYLVTQMGNDKSIKCEQNLGHDTMYWYKQDSKKFLKIMFSYNNKELIINETVPNRFSPKSPDKAHLNLHINSLELGDSAVYFCASSQPGLRYGYTFGSGTRLTVV.

CDR3 DNA sequence: TGTGCCATCAGTAAGGGACAGGGGGCCTACGAGCAGTACTTC. Protein: CAISKGQGAYEQYF. V usage is TRBV10-3 and J usage is TRBJ2-7; TRBD1 matches 11 bases. Germline CDR1 ENHRY, CDR2 SYGVKD. CDR3 length: 14 amino acids. Trimming removed 5 bases from V and 2 bases from J; junction bases left unmatched: 2.

The rearrangement uses TRBV12-3 or TRBV12-4 and TRBJ1-5; the D is unclear. V shed 5 bases and J shed 4 bases, with 15 bases lying between them. CDR3 length: 15 amino acids. This CDR3 reads CASSAIGTVNQPQHF. CDR3 nucleotide sequence: TGTGCCAGCAGTGCCATCGGAACGGTTAATCAGCCCCAGCATTTT.

This clonotype appeared a few times. DNA of the CDR3: TGTGCCAGCAAGGGGACAGCAGGCTATTCACCCCTCCACTTT. Its translation: CASKGTAGYSPLHF. The chain recombines TRBV27 with TRBJ1-6; 7 bases align to TRBD1. The junction had 8 bases not matched to a gene; V was cut back by 7 bases and J by 8 bases. This CDR3 has 14 residues. Germline lookup yields CDR1 MNHEY and CDR2 SMNVEV (reference sequence).

This clonotype was observed a handful of times. The rearrangement links TRBV19 to TRBJ2-7; perhaps TRBD1 as D (6 bases). CDR1 is LNHDA, CDR2 SQIVND, per germline (reference sequence). The CDR3 runs 14 residues. With 5 bases removed from V and 6 bases from J, the gap between germline ends came to 17 bases. DNA of the CDR3: TGTGCCAGTAGTCCGACAGGTTATCCCTCCGAGCAGTACTTC. Protein sequence: CASSPTGYPSEQYF.

This clonotype was counted at least ten times. This chain links TRBV2 with TRBJ1-5; D not certain. Trimming shortened V by 4 bases and J by 5 bases, and 9 bases separated the two germline ends. CDR3 length: 13 residues. The germline CDR1 and CDR2 sequences are SNHLY and FYNNEI. CDR3 sequence reads: CASSGRGYQPQHF. CDR3 bases: TGTGCCAGCAGTGGGCGGGGATATCAGCCCCAGCATTTT.

The chain is built from TRBV4-2 and TRBJ1-3, with D possibly being TRBD1 (5 bases). With 2 bases removed from V and 2 bases from J, the gap between germline ends came to 7 bases. The CDR3 extends over 14 amino acids. Germline V lookup: CDR1 LGHNA, CDR2 YNFKEQ. The CDR3 DNA follows: TGTGCCAGCAGCCAACCAGGGACTGGAAACACCATATATTTT. It specifies CASSQPGTGNTIYF.